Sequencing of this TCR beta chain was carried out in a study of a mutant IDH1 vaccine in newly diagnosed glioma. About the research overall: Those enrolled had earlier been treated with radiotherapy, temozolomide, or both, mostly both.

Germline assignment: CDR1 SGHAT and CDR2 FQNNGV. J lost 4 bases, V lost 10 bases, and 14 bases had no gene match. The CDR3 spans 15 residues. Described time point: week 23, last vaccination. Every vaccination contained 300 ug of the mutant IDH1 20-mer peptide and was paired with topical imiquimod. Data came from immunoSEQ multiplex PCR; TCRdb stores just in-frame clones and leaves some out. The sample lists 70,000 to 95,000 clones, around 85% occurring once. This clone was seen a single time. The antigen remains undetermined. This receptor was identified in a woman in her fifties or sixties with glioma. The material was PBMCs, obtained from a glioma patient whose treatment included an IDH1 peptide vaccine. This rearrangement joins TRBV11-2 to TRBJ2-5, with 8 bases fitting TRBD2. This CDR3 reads CATGGTTREGETQYF. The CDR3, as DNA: TGTGCCACCGGAGGGACTACCCGGGAGGGAGAGACCCAGTACTTC.